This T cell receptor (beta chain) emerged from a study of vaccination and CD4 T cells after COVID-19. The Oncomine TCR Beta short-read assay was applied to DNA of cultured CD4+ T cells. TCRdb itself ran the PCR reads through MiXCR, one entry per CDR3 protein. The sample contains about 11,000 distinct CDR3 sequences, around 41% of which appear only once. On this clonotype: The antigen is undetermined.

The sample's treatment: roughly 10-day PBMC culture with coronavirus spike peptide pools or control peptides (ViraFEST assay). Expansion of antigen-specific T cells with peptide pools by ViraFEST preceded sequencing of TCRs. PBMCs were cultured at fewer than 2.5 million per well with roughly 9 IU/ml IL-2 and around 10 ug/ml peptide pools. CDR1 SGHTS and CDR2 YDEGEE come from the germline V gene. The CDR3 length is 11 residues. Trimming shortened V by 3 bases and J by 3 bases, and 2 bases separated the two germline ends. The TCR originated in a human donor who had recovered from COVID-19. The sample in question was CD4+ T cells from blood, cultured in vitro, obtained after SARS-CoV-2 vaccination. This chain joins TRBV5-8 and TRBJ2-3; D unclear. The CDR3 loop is CASSSTDTQYF. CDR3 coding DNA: TGTGCCAGCAGCTCGACAGATACGCAGTATTTT.